This T cell receptor beta chain stems from a study of blood T cell repertoires in COVID-19. Looking at the study overall: Some COVID-19 samples were acute and others convalescent; all came from the United States, Italy and Spain. PBMCs, B-cell-depleted T cells, or T cells provided the cDNA or gDNA that made up the material.

Germline V lookup: CDR1 MNHEY, CDR2 SVGEGT. Trimming took off 2 bases at V and 11 bases at J, with 10 bases between the two ends. This CDR3 region has 12 residues. This clone was recorded a few times. Participants were placed into cohorts based on the clinical history they reported. TCRdb keeps only in-frame clones here, not all; method: immunoSEQ multiplex PCR. The sample has a few hundred thousand clones, 70% to 90% seen once. The clonotype originates from a woman in her late teens or twenties who had been exposed to COVID-19. The specimen sequenced was PBMCs or T cells enriched from blood (not recorded which). The chain carries TRBV6-2 or TRBV6-3 and TRBJ1-5, with D tentatively TRBD1 (5 bases). CDR3 coding DNA: TGTGCCAGCAGTTACCGGCTAGGGGCCCAGCATTTT. Translation: CASSYRLGAQHF.